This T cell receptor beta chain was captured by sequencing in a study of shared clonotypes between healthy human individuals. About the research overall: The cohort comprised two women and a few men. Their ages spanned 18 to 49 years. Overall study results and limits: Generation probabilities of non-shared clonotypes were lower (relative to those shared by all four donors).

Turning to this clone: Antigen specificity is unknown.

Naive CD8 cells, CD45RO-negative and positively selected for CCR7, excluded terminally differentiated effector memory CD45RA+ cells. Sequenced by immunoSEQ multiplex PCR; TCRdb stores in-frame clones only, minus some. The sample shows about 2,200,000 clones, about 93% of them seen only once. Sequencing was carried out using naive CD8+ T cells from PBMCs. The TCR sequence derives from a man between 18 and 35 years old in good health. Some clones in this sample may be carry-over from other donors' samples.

The CDR3 reads CASSLGIQGNTGELFF. The CDR3 DNA follows: TGCGCCAGCAGCTTGGGTATCCAGGGAAACACCGGGGAGCTGTTTTTT. The chain is built from TRBV5-1 and TRBJ2-2, with D possibly being TRBD1 (5 bases). CDR1 SGHRS and CDR2 YFSETQ come from the germline V gene. The CDR3 covers 16 residues. The germline V and J ends were trimmed by 0 bases and 2 bases, with 11 bases remaining between them.